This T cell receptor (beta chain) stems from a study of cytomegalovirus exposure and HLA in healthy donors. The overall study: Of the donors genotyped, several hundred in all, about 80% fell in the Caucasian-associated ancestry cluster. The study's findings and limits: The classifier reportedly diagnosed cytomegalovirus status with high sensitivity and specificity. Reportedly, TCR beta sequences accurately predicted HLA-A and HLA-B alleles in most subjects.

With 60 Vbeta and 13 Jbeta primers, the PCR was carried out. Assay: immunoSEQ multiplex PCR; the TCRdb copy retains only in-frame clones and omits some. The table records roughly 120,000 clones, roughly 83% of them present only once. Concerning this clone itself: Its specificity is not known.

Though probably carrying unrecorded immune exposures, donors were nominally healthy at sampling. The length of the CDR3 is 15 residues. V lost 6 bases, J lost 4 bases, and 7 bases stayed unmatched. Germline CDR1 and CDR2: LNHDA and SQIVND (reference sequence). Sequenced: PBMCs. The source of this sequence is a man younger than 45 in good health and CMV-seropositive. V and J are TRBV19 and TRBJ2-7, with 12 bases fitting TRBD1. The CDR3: CASSHRDRGRYEQYF. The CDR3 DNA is TGTGCCAGTAGCCACCGGGACAGGGGGCGGTACGAGCAGTACTTC.